The rows below give T cell receptor beta chains drawn from one sample of a study of metastatic and nonmetastatic thyroid tumors. MiXCR re-clonotyped the PCR reads for TCRdb. The repertoire holds around 30,000 clones, with 20% to 25% as singletons. Sequencing was performed on tumor tissue. The receptors come from a male donor with papillary thyroid cancer or a benign thyroid nodule (not recorded which). Some clones in this sample may be carry-over from other donors' samples. Each CDR3 is given with its conserved first and last residue. A D gene is named only where the DNA matches it firmly. Clone size is not always given. Where it is, it says once, few, many or a class for expanded clones.

NA	TRBJ1-6	TRBV6-1	12	NA	CASRDINSHLYF	TGTGCCAGCAGAGATATCAATTCACACCTCTACTTT
few	TRBJ2-6	TRBV6-1	15	NA	CASTGLTSGANVLTF	TGTGCCAGCACTGGACTCACCTCTGGGGCCAACGTCCTGACTTTC
many	TRBJ2-5	TRBV7-9	16	NA	CASSLLPGEEEETQYF	TGTGCCAGCAGCTTACTTCCAGGGGAAGAGGAAGAGACCCAGTACTTC
many	TRBJ1-1	TRBV5-1	16	NA	CASSFTQAVLDTEAFF	TGCGCCAGCAGCTTCACACAGGCTGTTTTAGACACTGAAGCTTTCTTT
NA	TRBJ2-3	TRBV9	17	NA	CASSSSGREPWTDTQYF	TGTGCCAGCAGCTCCTCAGGGCGGGAGCCTTGGACAGACACGCAGTATTTT
few	TRBJ2-4	TRBV2	15	NA	CASSDAVLAKNIQYF	TGTGCCAGCAGTGACGCGGTCTTGGCCAAAAACATTCAGTACTTC
medium-sized	TRBJ2-7	TRBV12-3/TRBV12-4	15	NA	CASRRVGGSYYEQYF	TGTGCCAGCAGGCGGGTCGGGGGCAGCTACTACGAGCAGTACTTC
few	TRBJ2-3	TRBV7-3	17	NA	CASSPSVELFGTYTQYF	TGTGCCAGCAGCCCGAGTGTGGAACTCTTTGGCACATATACGCAGTATTTT
few	TRBJ1-1	TRBV6-1	14	NA	CASSHTQGATEAFF	TGTGCCAGCAGTCATACCCAGGGCGCCACTGAAGCTTTCTTT
NA	TRBJ1-1	TRBV7-9	15	TRBD1	CASSFSDRRYTEAFF	TGTGCCAGCAGCTTTTCGGACAGGAGATACACTGAAGCTTTCTTT
many	TRBJ2-1	TRBV5-6	12	NA	CASSFGGIEQFF	TGTGCCAGCAGCTTTGGTGGTATTGAGCAGTTCTTC
NA	TRBJ2-7	TRBV10-3	13	NA	CAIMGTGKVEQYF	TGTGCCATCATGGGTACAGGGAAGGTCGAGCAGTACTTC
many	TRBJ2-3	TRBV11-2	16	TRBD2	CASSSRSGTRGDTQYF	TGTGCCAGCAGCTCGAGAAGCGGGACCCGGGGGGATACGCAGTATTTT
NA	TRBJ2-7	TRBV11-2	15	NA	CASSGIRDKPYEQYF	TGTGCCAGCAGCGGCATTCGGGACAAACCTTACGAGCAGTACTTC
many	TRBJ2-7	TRBV29-1	12	TRBD1	CSVRDSVYEQYF	TGCAGCGTTAGGGACAGTGTATACGAGCAGTACTTC
many	TRBJ2-3	TRBV28	13	NA	CASSLRQTDTQYF	TGTGCCAGCAGTTTAAGACAAACGGATACGCAGTATTTT
many	TRBJ2-1	TRBV3-1	14	NA	CASSLTGNYNEQFF	TGTGCCAGCAGCCTAACAGGGAACTACAATGAGCAGTTCTTC
NA	TRBJ1-1	TRBV30	14	NA	CAWGTGTPYNEAFF	TGTGCCTGGGGAACCGGGACTCCCTATAATGAAGCTTTCTTT
many	TRBJ1-1	TRBV3-1	14	TRBD1	CASSPTGVNTEAFF	TGTGCCAGCAGTCCGACAGGGGTGAACACTGAAGCTTTCTTT
many	TRBJ2-2	TRBV27	14	NA	CASRIGANTGELFF	TGTGCCAGCAGGATCGGCGCGAACACCGGGGAGCTGTTTTTT
NA	TRBJ2-1	TRBV7-6	12	NA	CASSTGYDEQFF	TGTGCCAGCAGCACAGGGTACGATGAGCAGTTCTTC
many	TRBJ2-7	TRBV19	14	TRBD1	CASRTAQGAYEQYF	TGTGCCAGTAGAACCGCACAGGGGGCCTACGAGCAGTACTTC
medium-sized	TRBJ2-7	TRBV20-1	13	NA	CSARVAGRVEQYF	TGCAGTGCTAGAGTAGCAGGGAGAGTCGAGCAGTACTTC
NA	TRBJ1-4	TRBV2	17	TRBD1	CASILGDRGRPSEKLFF	TGTGCCAGCATATTAGGGGACAGGGGACGACCTAGTGAAAAACTGTTTTTT
NA	TRBJ1-1	TRBV7-9	15	TRBD1	CASSFGQGWDTEAFF	TGTGCCAGCAGCTTCGGACAGGGGTGGGACACTGAAGCTTTCTTT